Listed below are T cell receptor beta chains from one sample, sequenced in a study of cytotoxic CD8 clonotypes in ibrutinib-treated CLL. The repertoire was sequenced with immunoSEQ multiplex PCR; TCRdb's copy has only in-frame clones and lacks some. The data show 70,000 to 80,000 clones, with about 84% seen just once and 7.5% to 8% held by the top ten. The sequencing used PBMCs, collected at disease progression, from a patient treated with ibrutinib. These receptors were collected from a human donor with chronic lymphocytic leukemia. CDR3s include the opening cysteine and the closing phenylalanine or tryptophan. D genes are given only for firm matches. Size values are once, few and many counts, or a class for expanded clones, and some rows have none.

clone_size: NA; v_call: TRBV25-1; d_call: TRBD2; j_call: TRBJ2-5; cdr3_aa: CASSARGLAGRRETQYF; cdr3_nt: TGTGCCAGCAGTGCCCGGGGACTAGCGGGGAGACGAGAGACCCAGTACTTC
clone_size: NA; v_call: TRBV4-1; d_call: TRBD1; j_call: TRBJ1-6; cdr3_aa: CASSPRGQGPSPLHF; cdr3_nt: TGCGCCAGCAGCCCCCGCGGACAGGGTCCGTCACCCCTCCACTTT
clone_size: NA; v_call: TRBV6-1; d_call: TRBD1; j_call: TRBJ2-3; cdr3_aa: CASTLDRVADTQYF; cdr3_nt: TGTGCCAGCACCTTGGACAGGGTTGCAGATACGCAGTATTTT
clone_size: NA; v_call: TRBV7-6; d_call: NA; j_call: TRBJ1-6; cdr3_aa: CASSSGHRESPLHF; cdr3_nt: TGTGCCAGCAGCTCAGGACACCGGGAGTCACCCCTCCACTTT
clone_size: NA; v_call: TRBV2; d_call: NA; j_call: TRBJ1-1; cdr3_aa: CASSVVGGTEAFF; cdr3_nt: TGTGCCAGCAGTGTTGTTGGAGGAACTGAAGCTTTCTTT
clone_size: NA; v_call: TRBV10-3; d_call: TRBD1; j_call: TRBJ1-2; cdr3_aa: CAINPFRTGGMGYTF; cdr3_nt: TGTGCCATCAATCCCTTTAGAACAGGGGGCATGGGCTACACCTTC
clone_size: NA; v_call: TRBV6-1; d_call: NA; j_call: TRBJ1-2; cdr3_aa: CASSEVGRKRGYTF; cdr3_nt: TGTGCCAGCAGTGAAGTAGGCCGTAAGAGGGGCTACACCTTC
clone_size: NA; v_call: TRBV18; d_call: NA; j_call: TRBJ2-7; cdr3_aa: CASSPFGRNYEQYF; cdr3_nt: TGTGCCAGCTCACCATTTGGGAGGAATTACGAGCAGTACTTC
clone_size: NA; v_call: TRBV18; d_call: TRBD1; j_call: TRBJ2-1; cdr3_aa: CASSPRTGVDEQFF; cdr3_nt: TGTGCCAGCTCACCCAGGACAGGGGTGGATGAGCAGTTCTTC
clone_size: NA; v_call: TRBV2; d_call: NA; j_call: TRBJ2-1; cdr3_aa: CASSEVLPNGEQFF; cdr3_nt: TGTGCCAGCAGTGAAGTCCTACCCAACGGTGAGCAGTTCTTC
clone_size: NA; v_call: TRBV10-3; d_call: NA; j_call: TRBJ1-3; cdr3_aa: CAISDSFPYTIYF; cdr3_nt: TGTGCCATCAGTGACTCCTTTCCTTACACCATATATTTT
clone_size: NA; v_call: TRBV2; d_call: NA; j_call: TRBJ1-1; cdr3_aa: CASRKDGNTEAFF; cdr3_nt: TGTGCCAGCAGGAAGGACGGGAACACTGAAGCTTTCTTT
clone_size: once; v_call: TRBV14; d_call: NA; j_call: TRBJ1-1; cdr3_aa: CASSRNRVGTEAFF; cdr3_nt: TGTGCCAGCAGCCGAAACAGGGTCGGAACTGAAGCTTTCTTT
clone_size: NA; v_call: TRBV19; d_call: TRBD1; j_call: TRBJ2-7; cdr3_aa: CASGDSEYYEQYF; cdr3_nt: TGTGCCAGTGGGGACAGCGAATACTACGAGCAGTACTTC
clone_size: few; v_call: TRBV30; d_call: NA; j_call: TRBJ2-7; cdr3_aa: CAWSISYEQYF; cdr3_nt: TGTGCCTGGAGTATTTCCTACGAGCAGTACTTC
clone_size: NA; v_call: TRBV20-1; d_call: NA; j_call: TRBJ2-1; cdr3_aa: CSASSRDEQFF; cdr3_nt: TGCAGTGCTAGTAGCCGGGATGAGCAGTTCTTC
clone_size: few; v_call: TRBV28; d_call: NA; j_call: TRBJ1-2; cdr3_aa: CASSSQGPAGGYTF; cdr3_nt: TGTGCCAGCAGTTCACAGGGACCTGCGGGTGGCTACACCTTC
clone_size: NA; v_call: TRBV29-1; d_call: NA; j_call: TRBJ1-4; cdr3_aa: CSVSTGFSNEKLFF; cdr3_nt: TGCAGCGTATCAACAGGGTTTTCGAATGAAAAACTGTTTTTT
clone_size: once; v_call: TRBV5-1; d_call: TRBD1; j_call: TRBJ1-2; cdr3_aa: CASSLEQGVGRGYTF; cdr3_nt: TGCGCCAGCAGCTTGGAACAGGGGGTTGGACGTGGCTACACCTTC
clone_size: NA; v_call: TRBV5-1; d_call: TRBD1; j_call: TRBJ2-7; cdr3_aa: CASSLHSRQGAFEQYF; cdr3_nt: TGCGCCAGCAGCTTACACTCGAGACAGGGGGCTTTCGAGCAGTACTTC
clone_size: few; v_call: TRBV6-4; d_call: NA; j_call: TRBJ1-5; cdr3_aa: CASGIPPSNQPQHF; cdr3_nt: TGTGCCAGCGGCATACCACCAAGCAATCAGCCCCAGCATTTT
clone_size: NA; v_call: TRBV5-4; d_call: TRBD2; j_call: TRBJ2-1; cdr3_aa: CASSLAASGSGWGEQFF; cdr3_nt: TGTGCCAGCAGCTTGGCGGCTAGCGGGAGTGGGTGGGGTGAGCAGTTCTTC
clone_size: NA; v_call: TRBV18; d_call: TRBD1; j_call: TRBJ1-4; cdr3_aa: CASSRDRVNEKLFF; cdr3_nt: TGTGCCAGCTCAAGGGACAGGGTTAATGAAAAACTGTTTTTT
clone_size: NA; v_call: TRBV5-6; d_call: NA; j_call: TRBJ2-1; cdr3_aa: CASSSSRPRNEQFF; cdr3_nt: TGTGCCAGCAGCTCCTCGCGCCCACGGAATGAGCAGTTCTTC
clone_size: NA; v_call: TRBV4-2; d_call: NA; j_call: TRBJ2-2; cdr3_aa: CASSQKGPGRARTYTGELFF; cdr3_nt: TGTGCCAGCAGCCAAAAAGGTCCGGGCAGGGCTCGTACTTACACCGGGGAGCTGTTTTTT
clone_size: NA; v_call: TRBV25-1; d_call: NA; j_call: TRBJ1-1; cdr3_aa: CASTVGPYTEAFF; cdr3_nt: TGTGCCAGCACCGTCGGACCGTACACTGAAGCTTTCTTT
clone_size: NA; v_call: TRBV9; d_call: TRBD1; j_call: TRBJ1-3; cdr3_aa: CASSVGAGGPTIYF; cdr3_nt: TGTGCCAGCAGCGTAGGGGCAGGGGGGCCCACCATATATTTT
clone_size: NA; v_call: TRBV6-5; d_call: NA; j_call: TRBJ1-1; cdr3_aa: CASSYPGHTEAFF; cdr3_nt: TGTGCCAGCAGTTACCCCGGTCACACTGAAGCTTTCTTT
clone_size: NA; v_call: TRBV19; d_call: NA; j_call: TRBJ1-5; cdr3_aa: CASSLGLLRSNQPQHF; cdr3_nt: TGTGCCAGTAGCCTCGGGCTCCTCAGATCCAATCAGCCCCAGCATTTT
clone_size: NA; v_call: TRBV6-1; d_call: NA; j_call: TRBJ2-7; cdr3_aa: CASSGTRDKLYEQYF; cdr3_nt: TGTGCCAGCAGTGGCACCCGGGACAAACTATACGAGCAGTACTTC
clone_size: NA; v_call: TRBV20-1; d_call: NA; j_call: TRBJ2-1; cdr3_aa: CSADSYNEQFF; cdr3_nt: TGCAGTGCCGACTCCTACAATGAGCAGTTCTTC
clone_size: NA; v_call: TRBV30; d_call: TRBD2; j_call: TRBJ2-7; cdr3_aa: CAWSVGLAQTYEQYF; cdr3_nt: TGTGCCTGGAGCGTGGGACTAGCGCAAACCTACGAGCAGTACTTC
clone_size: NA; v_call: TRBV7-9; d_call: TRBD2; j_call: TRBJ2-3; cdr3_aa: CASSLGLAGASDTQYF; cdr3_nt: TGTGCCAGCAGCTTGGGACTAGCGGGGGCGAGCGATACGCAGTATTTT
clone_size: NA; v_call: TRBV6-6; d_call: NA; j_call: TRBJ1-2; cdr3_aa: CATDGGETNYGYTF; cdr3_nt: TGTGCCACCGATGGGGGGGAAACTAACTATGGCTACACCTTC
clone_size: NA; v_call: TRBV6-1; d_call: NA; j_call: TRBJ1-3; cdr3_aa: CASSGGAGWYNTIYF; cdr3_nt: TGTGCCAGCAGTGGAGGGGCAGGGTGGTACAACACCATATATTTT
clone_size: NA; v_call: TRBV11-3; d_call: NA; j_call: TRBJ2-7; cdr3_aa: CASSYSGVSYEQYF; cdr3_nt: TGTGCCAGCAGCTATTCAGGGGTCTCCTACGAGCAGTACTTC
clone_size: NA; v_call: TRBV4-1; d_call: NA; j_call: TRBJ1-4; cdr3_aa: CASSQDNLGEKLFF; cdr3_nt: TGCGCCAGCAGCCAAGATAACCTTGGTGAAAAACTGTTTTTT
clone_size: few; v_call: TRBV10-3; d_call: NA; j_call: TRBJ2-5; cdr3_aa: CAISESIGAGRQETQYF; cdr3_nt: TGTGCCATCAGTGAGTCAATAGGGGCAGGCCGGCAAGAGACCCAGTACTTC
clone_size: NA; v_call: TRBV6-4; d_call: NA; j_call: TRBJ1-1; cdr3_aa: CASRGRSTEAFF; cdr3_nt: TGTGCCAGCAGGGGAAGGTCGACTGAAGCTTTCTTT
clone_size: NA; v_call: TRBV30; d_call: NA; j_call: TRBJ2-2; cdr3_aa: CAWRLGFDTGELFF; cdr3_nt: TGTGCCTGGAGATTGGGGTTCGACACCGGGGAGCTGTTTTTT
clone_size: NA; v_call: TRBV5-1; d_call: NA; j_call: TRBJ1-1; cdr3_aa: CASSLEVDTEAFF; cdr3_nt: TGCGCCAGCAGCTTGGAGGTAGACACTGAAGCTTTCTTT
clone_size: NA; v_call: TRBV4-1; d_call: TRBD2; j_call: TRBJ2-7; cdr3_aa: CASSQGDLAGGEQYF; cdr3_nt: TGCGCCAGCAGCCAAGGGGACCTAGCGGGGGGGGAGCAGTACTTC
clone_size: NA; v_call: TRBV6-5; d_call: TRBD1; j_call: TRBJ2-1; cdr3_aa: CASSRQGAFYNEQFF; cdr3_nt: TGTGCCAGCAGTCGACAGGGTGCTTTCTACAATGAGCAGTTCTTC
clone_size: NA; v_call: TRBV7-6; d_call: NA; j_call: TRBJ2-5; cdr3_aa: CASSLGHRYQETQYF; cdr3_nt: TGTGCCAGCAGCCTGGGACACAGGTACCAAGAGACCCAGTACTTC
clone_size: NA; v_call: TRBV5-1; d_call: TRBD1; j_call: TRBJ1-2; cdr3_aa: CASSLAGTVMGDYGYTF; cdr3_nt: TGCGCCAGCAGCTTGGCCGGGACAGTCATGGGCGACTATGGCTACACCTTC
clone_size: NA; v_call: TRBV5-1; d_call: NA; j_call: TRBJ1-1; cdr3_aa: CASSLQPSMNTEAFF; cdr3_nt: TGCGCCAGCAGCTTGCAACCCAGCATGAACACTGAAGCTTTCTTT
clone_size: NA; v_call: TRBV7-8; d_call: TRBD2; j_call: TRBJ2-1; cdr3_aa: CASRYGGLAVNLEAFNEQFF; cdr3_nt: TGTGCCAGCAGGTATGGTGGACTAGCGGTAAACCTTGAGGCCTTCAATGAGCAGTTCTTC
clone_size: once; v_call: TRBV5-1; d_call: NA; j_call: TRBJ2-2; cdr3_aa: CASSLGRWENTGELFF; cdr3_nt: TGCGCCAGCAGCTTGGGAAGGTGGGAGAACACCGGGGAGCTGTTTTTT
clone_size: NA; v_call: TRBV2; d_call: TRBD2; j_call: TRBJ2-1; cdr3_aa: CASRRREASGEQFF; cdr3_nt: TGTGCCAGCCGGCGGCGGGAGGCATCTGGTGAGCAGTTCTTC
clone_size: NA; v_call: TRBV28; d_call: NA; j_call: TRBJ1-1; cdr3_aa: CASSLGGMNTEAFF; cdr3_nt: TGTGCCAGCAGTTTAGGGGGGATGAACACTGAAGCTTTCTTT
clone_size: few; v_call: TRBV18; d_call: NA; j_call: TRBJ2-2; cdr3_aa: CASSPMLQGSGELFF; cdr3_nt: TGTGCCAGCTCACCAATGTTGCAGGGTAGCGGGGAGCTGTTTTTT
clone_size: few; v_call: TRBV5-1; d_call: NA; j_call: TRBJ2-2; cdr3_aa: CASSLAQSTGELFF; cdr3_nt: TGCGCCAGCAGCTTGGCCCAATCCACCGGGGAGCTGTTTTTT
clone_size: NA; v_call: TRBV18; d_call: TRBD1; j_call: TRBJ1-3; cdr3_aa: CASSPGTAGNTIYF; cdr3_nt: TGTGCCAGCTCACCGGGGACAGCTGGAAACACCATATATTTT
clone_size: NA; v_call: TRBV6-6; d_call: TRBD2; j_call: TRBJ2-1; cdr3_aa: CASSYGGVHNEQFF; cdr3_nt: TGTGCCAGCAGTTACGGGGGGGTCCACAATGAGCAGTTCTTC